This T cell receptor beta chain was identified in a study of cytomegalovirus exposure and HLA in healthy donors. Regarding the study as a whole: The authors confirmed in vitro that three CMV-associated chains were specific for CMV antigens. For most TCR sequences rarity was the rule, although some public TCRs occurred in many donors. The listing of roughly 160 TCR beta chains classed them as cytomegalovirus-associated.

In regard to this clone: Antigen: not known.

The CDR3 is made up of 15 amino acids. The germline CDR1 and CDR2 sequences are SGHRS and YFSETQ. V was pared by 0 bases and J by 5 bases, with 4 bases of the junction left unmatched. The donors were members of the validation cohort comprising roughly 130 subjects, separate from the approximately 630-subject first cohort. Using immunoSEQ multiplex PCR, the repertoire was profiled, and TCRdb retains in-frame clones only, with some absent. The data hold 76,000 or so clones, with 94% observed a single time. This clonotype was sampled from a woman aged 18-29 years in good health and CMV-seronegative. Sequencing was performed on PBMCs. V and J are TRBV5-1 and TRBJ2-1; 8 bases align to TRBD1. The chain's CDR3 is CASSLDRGSDNEQFF. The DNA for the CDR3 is TGCGCCAGCAGCTTGGACAGGGGGTCAGACAATGAGCAGTTCTTC.